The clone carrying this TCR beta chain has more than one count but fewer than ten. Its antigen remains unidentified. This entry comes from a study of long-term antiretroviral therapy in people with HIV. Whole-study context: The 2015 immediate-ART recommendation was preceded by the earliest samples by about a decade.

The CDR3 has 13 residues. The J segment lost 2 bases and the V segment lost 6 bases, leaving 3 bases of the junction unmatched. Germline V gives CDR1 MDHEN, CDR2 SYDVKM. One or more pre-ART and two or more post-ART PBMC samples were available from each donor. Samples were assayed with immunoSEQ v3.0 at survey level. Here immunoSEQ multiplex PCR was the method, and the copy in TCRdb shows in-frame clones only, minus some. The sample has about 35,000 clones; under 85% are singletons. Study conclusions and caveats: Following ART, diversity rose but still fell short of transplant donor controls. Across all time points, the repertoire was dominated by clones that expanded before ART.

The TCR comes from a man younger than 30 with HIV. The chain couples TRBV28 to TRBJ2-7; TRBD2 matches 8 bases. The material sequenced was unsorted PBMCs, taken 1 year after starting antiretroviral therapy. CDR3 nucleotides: TGTGCCAGCAGCCCGGGGGGGACCTACGAGCAGTACTTC. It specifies CASSPGGTYEQYF. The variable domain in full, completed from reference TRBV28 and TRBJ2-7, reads DVKVTQSSRYLVKRTGEKVFLECVQDMDHENMFWYRQDPGLGLRLIYFSYDVKMKEKGDIPEGYSVSREKKERFSLILESASTNQTSMYLCASSPGGTYEQYFGPGTRLTVT.